One sample yielded the 16 T cell receptor beta chains listed below, sequenced in a study of cytomegalovirus exposure and HLA in healthy donors. PCR employed 60 Vbeta and 13 Jbeta primers. Profiled with immunoSEQ multiplex PCR; TCRdb holds only in-frame clones, not every one. The sample shows over 150,000 clones, roughly 80% of them seen only once. The sample was PBMCs. Receptors originate from a male donor in good health and CMV-seronegative.

This clone has a single count. The rearrangement links TRBV6-1 to TRBJ1-1; D unclear. Germline CDR1 is MNHNS and CDR2 is SASEGT. CDR3 length equals 13 residues. V lost 7 bases to trimming and J lost 1 base, with 10 bases between them. The CDR3 protein is CASILYRNTEAFF. The CDR3 DNA reads as TGTGCCAGCATATTATACAGGAACACTGAAGCTTTCTTT.

V usage is TRBV5-5 and J usage is TRBJ2-7; the match to TRBD1 covers 11 bases. After removal of 3 bases from V and 5 bases from J, the junction contained 4 bases not matched to a gene. Germline assignment: CDR1 SGHKS and CDR2 YYEKEE (reference sequence). The CDR3 totals 14 residues. CDR3 loop: CASSSGTGGNEQYF. DNA for the CDR3: TGTGCCAGCAGCTCCGGGACAGGGGGTAACGAGCAGTACTTC.

The genes are TRBV2 and TRBJ2-7; TRBD1 agrees at 7 bases. The V gene's germline CDR1 is SNHLY and CDR2 FYNNEI. V lost 11 bases, J lost 2 bases, and 6 bases stayed unmatched. The CDR3 spans 12 residues. The CDR3 here is CAARTGAYEQYF. The CDR3 DNA reads TGTGCCGCCCGGACAGGAGCCTACGAGCAGTACTTC.

V usage is TRBV5-4 and J usage is TRBJ2-2; tentative D call: TRBD1 (7 bases). This CDR3 region has 16 residues. Per the germline V gene, CDR1 is SGHNT and CDR2 is YYREEE (reference sequence). V lost 4 bases and J 2 bases, leaving 15 bases between the germline ends. CDR3 in amino acids: CASSRGTDLNTGELFF. CDR3 nucleotides: TGTGCCAGCAGCCGGGGGACAGATCTTAACACCGGGGAGCTGTTTTTT.

The chain has TRBV2 and TRBJ2-5; possible D gene TRBD1, 5 bases. The germline V gene encodes CDR1 SNHLY and CDR2 FYNNEI. The CDR3 loop spans 14 amino acids. V was trimmed by 0 bases and J by 5 bases, leaving 10 bases between them. In DNA form, the CDR3 reads TGTGCCAGCAGTGAAGCGCAGGGTCTGGAGACCCAGTACTTC. It translates to CASSEAQGLETQYF.

This clone appeared once. V gene TRBV7-9 combines with J gene TRBJ2-7; 7 nucleotides align to TRBD1. The germline V gene encodes CDR1 SEHNR and CDR2 FQNEAQ (reference sequence). The junction had 17 bases not matched to a gene; V was cut back by 5 bases and J by 1 base. The CDR3 extends over 18 amino acids. Here the CDR3 reads CASSRPRDSAIGSYEQYF. The DNA for the CDR3 is TGTGCCAGCAGCCGTCCCCGGGACAGTGCTATTGGATCCTACGAGCAGTACTTC. The whole variable domain, filled in from reference TRBV7-9 and TRBJ2-7, reads DTGVSQNPRHKITKRGQNVTFRCDPISEHNRLYWYRQTLGQGPEFLTYFQNEAQLEKSRLLSDRFSAERPKGSFSTLEIQRTEQGDSAMYLCASSRPRDSAIGSYEQYFGPGTRLTVT.

Regarding this clone: The junction shows a germline mismatch at one end, possibly a read error. The V and J genes are TRBV7-7 and TRBJ2-7; possibly TRBD1 for D (6 bases). This CDR3 has 15 residues. The V gene's germline CDR1 is SSHAT and CDR2 FNYEAQ (reference sequence). The CDR3 DNA is TGTGCTAGCAGCTTAGGGGCAGGGGCTCCCTACGAGCAGTACTTC. Amino acid sequence: CASSLGAGAPYEQYF.

This clone was counted between two and nine times. The chain couples TRBV15 to TRBJ1-5; no reliable D call. The germline V gene has CDR1 LNHNV and CDR2 YYDKDF (reference sequence). V lost 2 bases and J lost 0, with 8 bases in between. The CDR3 is 15 amino acids. The CDR3 is CATSRHRISNQPQHF. CDR3 nucleotides: TGTGCCACCAGCAGACACAGAATTAGCAATCAGCCCCAGCATTTT.

The chain uses TRBV25-1 and TRBJ2-2; 14 nucleotides line up with TRBD2. The CDR3 spans 14 residues. V trimming: 9 bases; J trimming: 5 bases; junction bases outside the gene matches: 2. CDR1 MGHDK and CDR2 SYGVNS come from the germline V gene. The DNA for the CDR3 is TGTGCCAGTAGGACTAGCGGGGGGACCGGGGAGCTGTTTTTT. Protein product: CASRTSGGTGELFF.

This chain uses TRBV5-8 with TRBJ2-7; D perhaps matches TRBD2 (6 bases). Germline values: CDR1 SGHTS, CDR2 YDEGEE. The germline V and J ends were trimmed by 1 base and 7 bases, with 12 bases remaining between them. There are 13 residues in the CDR3. CDR3 sequence reads: CASSLRLSGEQYF. DNA of the CDR3: TGTGCCAGCAGCTTGAGACTAAGCGGGGAGCAGTACTTC.

The gene calls are TRBV11-2 and TRBJ1-4; D possibly corresponds to TRBD1 (5 bases). The V end lost 1 base, the J end lost 2 bases, and 8 bases lay between the germline ends. The CDR3 runs 15 residues. In germline, CDR1 is SGHAT, CDR2 FQNNGV. CDR3 amino acids: CASSLVRGTNEKLFF. In nucleotides, the CDR3 is TGTGCCAGCAGCTTAGTAAGGGGCACTAATGAAAAACTGTTTTTT.

The chain employs TRBV5-4 and TRBJ1-1, with D possibly being TRBD1 (5 bases). The CDR3 runs 16 residues. Per germline, CDR1 SGHNT and CDR2 YYREEE (reference sequence). Between the trimmed V and J ends, which lost 4 bases and 1 base, there was a span of 17 bases. The CDR3 DNA reads as TGTGCCAGCAGCCCGAGTGCAGGGCGGGGGAACACTGAAGCTTTCTTT. Translated: CASSPSAGRGNTEAFF. The complete variable domain, with remaining parts taken from reference TRBV5-4 and TRBJ1-1, reads ETGVTQSPTHLIKTRGQQVTLRCSSQSGHNTVSWYQQALGQGPQFIFQYYREEENGRGNFPPRFSGLQFPNYSSELNVNALELDDSALYLCASSPSAGRGNTEAFFGQGTRLTVV.

The chain combines TRBV5-1 with TRBJ2-1, with D hard to call. V shed 6 bases and J shed 2 bases, with 12 bases lying between them. The CDR3 runs 14 residues. The germline V gene has CDR1 SGHRS and CDR2 YFSETQ. CDR3 region: CASTTNAAYNEQFF. CDR3 nucleotide sequence: TGCGCCAGCACGACAAACGCTGCCTACAATGAGCAGTTCTTC.

V gene TRBV5-1 combines with J gene TRBJ1-2, with D possibly matching TRBD1 (5 bases). In germline, CDR1 is SGHRS, CDR2 YFSETQ. The CDR3 is made up of 14 amino acids. The V and J ends lost 0 bases and 4 bases respectively, with 10 bases between them. The chain's CDR3 is CASSLETVSYGYTF. Written as DNA, the CDR3 is TGCGCCAGCAGCTTGGAGACAGTCAGCTATGGCTACACCTTC. The full variable domain, with the rest looked up from reference TRBV5-1 and TRBJ1-2, is KAGVTQTPRYLIKTRGQQVTLSCSPISGHRSVSWYQQTPGQGLQFLFEYFSETQRNKGNFPGRFSGRQFSNSRSEMNVSTLELGDSALYLCASSLETVSYGYTFGSGTRLTVV.

The chain links TRBV10-3 to TRBJ2-5, with D tentatively TRBD2 (5 bases). The J call is uncertain, as TRBJ2-7 better fits the DNA end. Germline-derived CDR1 and CDR2 are ENHRY and SYGVKD. The CDR3 has 15 residues. In DNA, the CDR3 is TGTGCCATCTCCGAACCAAGCGGAAGCTCCTACGAGCAGTACTTC. Translating gives CAISEPSGSSYEQYF.

This clone has a handful of counts. The J gene is TRBJ2-4, the V gene TRBV14, with 11 nucleotides matching TRBD2. This CDR3 region has 15 residues. With 4 bases clipped from V and 6 bases from J, the junction kept 5 bases outside the gene matches. Germline V gives CDR1 SGHDN, CDR2 FVKESK. CDR3 in amino acids: CASSLAGGLGNIQYF. For the CDR3, the DNA is TGTGCCAGCAGCCTAGCGGGGGGGCTGGGAAACATTCAGTACTTC.